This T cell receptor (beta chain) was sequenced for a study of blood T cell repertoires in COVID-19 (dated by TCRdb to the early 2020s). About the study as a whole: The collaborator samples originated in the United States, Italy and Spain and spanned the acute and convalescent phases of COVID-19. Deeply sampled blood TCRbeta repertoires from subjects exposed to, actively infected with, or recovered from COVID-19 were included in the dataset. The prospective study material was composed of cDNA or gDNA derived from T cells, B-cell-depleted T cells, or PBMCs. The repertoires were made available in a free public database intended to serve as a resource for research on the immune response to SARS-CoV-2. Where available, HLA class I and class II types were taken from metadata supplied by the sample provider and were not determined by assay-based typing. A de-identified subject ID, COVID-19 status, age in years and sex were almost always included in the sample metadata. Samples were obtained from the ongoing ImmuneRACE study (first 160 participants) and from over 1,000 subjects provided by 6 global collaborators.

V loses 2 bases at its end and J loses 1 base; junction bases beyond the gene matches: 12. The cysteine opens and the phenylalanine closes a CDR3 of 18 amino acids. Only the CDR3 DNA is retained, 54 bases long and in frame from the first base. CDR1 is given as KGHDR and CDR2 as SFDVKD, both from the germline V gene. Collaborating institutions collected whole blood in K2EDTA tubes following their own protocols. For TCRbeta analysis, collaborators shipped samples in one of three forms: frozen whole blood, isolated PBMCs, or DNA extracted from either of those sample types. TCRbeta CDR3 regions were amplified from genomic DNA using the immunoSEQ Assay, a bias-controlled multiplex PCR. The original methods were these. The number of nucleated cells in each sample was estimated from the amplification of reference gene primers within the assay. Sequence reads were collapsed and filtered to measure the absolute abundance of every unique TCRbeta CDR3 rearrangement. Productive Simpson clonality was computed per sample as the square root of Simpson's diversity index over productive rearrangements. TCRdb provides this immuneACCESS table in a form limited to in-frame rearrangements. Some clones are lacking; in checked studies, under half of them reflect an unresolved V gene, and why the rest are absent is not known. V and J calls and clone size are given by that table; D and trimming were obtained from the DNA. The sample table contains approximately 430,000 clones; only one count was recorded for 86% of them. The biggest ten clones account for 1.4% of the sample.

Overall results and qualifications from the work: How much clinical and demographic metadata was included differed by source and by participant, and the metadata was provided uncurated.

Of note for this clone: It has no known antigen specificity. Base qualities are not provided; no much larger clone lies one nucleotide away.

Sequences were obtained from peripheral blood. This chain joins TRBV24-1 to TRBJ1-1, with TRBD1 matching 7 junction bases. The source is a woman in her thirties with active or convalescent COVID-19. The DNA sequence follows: TGTGCCACCAGTGATTCGTCTTGGGACAGACCAGAGAACACTGAAGCTTTCTTT. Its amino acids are CATSDSSWDRPENTEAFF.